This is a list of T cell receptor beta chains from one sample in a study of monozygotic twins with inflammatory bowel disease. TCRdb reprocessed the 5' RACE reads and keeps a single row for each CDR3 protein, giving no DNA. In total, the table holds about 420,000 distinct CDR3 sequences. The specimen was blood. Receptors were obtained from a human donor with ulcerative colitis or Crohn's disease, or a healthy co-twin of an affected twin (not recorded which). The CDR3 runs from the conserved cysteine through the conserved F or W. The order of the fields is V gene, J gene, CDR3 protein.

V gene: TRBV15
J gene: TRBJ1-3
CDR3 protein: CATTYRQGKTGNTIYF

V gene: TRBV5-1
J gene: TRBJ2-7
CDR3 protein: CASSQMQGKEYEQYF

V gene: TRBV3-1
J gene: TRBJ1-6
CDR3 protein: CASSQRGSSSPLHF

V gene: TRBV5-1
J gene: TRBJ1-3
CDR3 protein: CASSLEGAPKRGNTIYF

V gene: TRBV6-5
J gene: TRBJ2-3
CDR3 protein: CASSYHQHKLAGCTDTQYF

V gene: TRBV5-1
J gene: TRBJ2-5
CDR3 protein: CASSAGRNQETQYF

V gene: TRBV28
J gene: TRBJ2-7
CDR3 protein: CASVGVKGSSSYEQYF

V gene: TRBV6-2/TRBV6-3
J gene: TRBJ2-1
CDR3 protein: CASLRRGGANNEQFF

V gene: TRBV14
J gene: TRBJ2-7
CDR3 protein: CASSQYVLYEQYF

V gene: TRBV28
J gene: TRBJ2-2
CDR3 protein: CASSPLAGAGTGELFF

V gene: TRBV28
J gene: TRBJ1-5
CDR3 protein: CASSLDAGYSNQPQHF

V gene: TRBV6-2/TRBV6-3
J gene: TRBJ2-3
CDR3 protein: CASSYGHGLRRTDTQYF

V gene: TRBV13
J gene: TRBJ2-7
CDR3 protein: CASSSLGLGGSYEQYF

V gene: TRBV12-3/TRBV12-4
J gene: TRBJ1-1
CDR3 protein: CASSPFRTGDTEAFF

V gene: TRBV7-2
J gene: TRBJ2-5
CDR3 protein: CASSSETGTSGSKTQYF

V gene: TRBV29-1
J gene: TRBJ2-5
CDR3 protein: CSVVGWGDGETQYF

V gene: TRBV10-3
J gene: TRBJ1-1
CDR3 protein: CAIRDSSKVNTEAFF

V gene: TRBV20-1
J gene: TRBJ2-1
CDR3 protein: CSARVREREGIHNEQFF

V gene: TRBV3-1
J gene: TRBJ2-1
CDR3 protein: CASSQDSGGPYNEQFF

V gene: TRBV5-1
J gene: TRBJ1-2
CDR3 protein: CASSLDPGYGYTF

V gene: TRBV7-9
J gene: TRBJ1-2
CDR3 protein: CASSLLVGREYGYTF

V gene: TRBV29-1
J gene: TRBJ1-2
CDR3 protein: CSADADRGRGYTF

V gene: TRBV15
J gene: TRBJ1-5
CDR3 protein: CATSRDFKGSSNQPQHF

V gene: TRBV12-3/TRBV12-4
J gene: TRBJ1-1
CDR3 protein: CASSLASSYTEAFF

V gene: TRBV2
J gene: TRBJ1-5
CDR3 protein: CASSADSGQPQHF

V gene: TRBV7-6
J gene: TRBJ2-3
CDR3 protein: CASSSRLDRVDTQYF

V gene: TRBV11-2
J gene: TRBJ2-7
CDR3 protein: CASSYSTGGLYEQYF

V gene: TRBV15
J gene: TRBJ2-7
CDR3 protein: CATSSRVSYEQYF

V gene: TRBV5-1
J gene: TRBJ2-1
CDR3 protein: CASTGGGYKEQFF

V gene: TRBV30
J gene: TRBJ1-6
CDR3 protein: CAWERGSSPLHF

V gene: TRBV27
J gene: TRBJ1-1
CDR3 protein: CASSSGQVTEAFF

V gene: TRBV5-6
J gene: TRBJ1-6
CDR3 protein: CASSLGGTNNSPLHF

V gene: TRBV20-1
J gene: TRBJ1-5
CDR3 protein: CSANSVEGPQHF

V gene: TRBV5-6
J gene: TRBJ2-7
CDR3 protein: CASSLAWRSSYEQYF

V gene: TRBV6-5
J gene: TRBJ1-1
CDR3 protein: CASSYSSRVGTEAFF

V gene: TRBV7-2
J gene: TRBJ1-1
CDR3 protein: CASTLGPGSSDTEAFF

V gene: TRBV20-1
J gene: TRBJ2-2
CDR3 protein: CSARDGRTGVAGELFF

V gene: TRBV19
J gene: TRBJ1-5
CDR3 protein: CAGGGTGYQPQHF

V gene: TRBV5-1
J gene: TRBJ2-5
CDR3 protein: CASSRIRGLAGEETQYF

V gene: TRBV5-1
J gene: TRBJ2-2
CDR3 protein: CASSLVAGDPTGELFF

V gene: TRBV20-1
J gene: TRBJ1-5
CDR3 protein: CSARTSLGGLLNQPQHF

V gene: TRBV28
J gene: TRBJ2-7
CDR3 protein: CASSSPPPYEQYF

V gene: TRBV10-2
J gene: TRBJ2-5
CDR3 protein: CASSESGVSGRPQETQYF

V gene: TRBV12-3/TRBV12-4
J gene: TRBJ2-3
CDR3 protein: CAGRQGSTDTQYF

V gene: TRBV6-1
J gene: TRBJ2-7
CDR3 protein: CASSPGGAPIPYEQYF

V gene: TRBV18
J gene: TRBJ2-5
CDR3 protein: CASSPKRGTSETQYF

V gene: TRBV12-2
J gene: TRBJ1-5
CDR3 protein: CASRLAKGVSDQPQHF

V gene: TRBV6-1
J gene: TRBJ2-6
CDR3 protein: CASKGSTPTSSGANVLTF

V gene: TRBV5-1
J gene: TRBJ2-1
CDR3 protein: CASSLSTGQVQFF

V gene: TRBV7-6
J gene: TRBJ2-7
CDR3 protein: CASSTYPTGDGAYEQYF

V gene: TRBV6-5
J gene: TRBJ1-5
CDR3 protein: CASSSGQGFNQPQHF

V gene: TRBV5-4
J gene: TRBJ2-5
CDR3 protein: CASSSLAGTYQETQYF